The 18 T cell receptor beta chains presented below share a single source sample, sequenced in a study of response to subunit inactivated influenza vaccine. TCRdb reprocessed the RT-PCR reads via MiXCR and lists one record per CDR3 protein. The profile shows 700,000 to 900,000 distinct CDR3 sequences, 20% to 25% of them singletons. Sequenced here: PBMCs from blood, sampled roughly 5 days after vaccination. The receptors shown here come from a man aged 45-65 years who received an inactivated influenza vaccine.

The J gene is TRBJ1-4, the V gene TRBV7-8; D call uncertain. The CDR3 extends over 13 amino acids. In germline, CDR1 is SGHVS, CDR2 FQNEAQ. V was trimmed by 6 bases and J by 5 bases, leaving 10 bases between them. The CDR3 region is CASRLLPNEKLFF. In nucleotides, the CDR3 is TGTGCCAGCAGATTATTACCCAATGAAAAACTGTTTTTT.

The V gene is TRBV6-1, the J gene TRBJ2-5; TRBD1 aligns across 7 bases. Germline V gives CDR1 MNHNS, CDR2 SASEGT. The V gene end was trimmed by 7 bases and the J gene end by 4 bases; junction bases not matched to a gene: 12. There are 15 residues in the CDR3. The CDR3 sequence is CASTMRTGFGETQYF. The DNA for the CDR3 is TGTGCCAGCACTATGAGGACAGGATTCGGAGAGACCCAGTACTTC.

V usage is TRBV12-3 or TRBV12-4 and J usage is TRBJ1-3, with 9 bases that match TRBD1. Germline trimming cut 6 bases from V and 4 bases from J; bases unmatched to any gene: 7. CDR3 length: 15 residues. CDR3 residues: CASRSQGAGGNTIYF. CDR3 bases: TGTGCCAGCAGGTCACAGGGGGCAGGAGGAAACACCATATATTTT.

This clonotype was observed a few times. This chain joins TRBV7-9 and TRBJ2-5; maybe TRBD2 (6 bases). Per germline, CDR1 SEHNR and CDR2 FQNEAQ (reference sequence). The length of the CDR3 is 15 residues. V was clipped by 5 bases and J by 4 bases, with 17 bases between them. The CDR3 DNA sequence: TGTGCCAGCAGCAACTTTCTAGCGCAAGGAGAGACCCAGTACTTC. Protein product: CASSNFLAQGETQYF.

Remarks on this clonotype: A read error may produce the germline difference seen at one junction end. J is TRBJ2-1 and V is TRBV12-3 or TRBV12-4; D is possibly TRBD1 (6 bases). The CDR3 covers 15 residues. The CDR3 DNA reads TGTGCCAGCAGTTTAACAGGGAGCTCCTACAATGAGCATTTCTTC. As protein: CASSLTGSSYNEHFF.

V gene TRBV18 combines with J gene TRBJ1-1; D is ambiguous. CDR3 length: 12 residues. Trimming took 6 bases from V and 6 from J, leaving 11 bases between them. Germline loops: CDR1 KGHSH, CDR2 LQKENI. The CDR3 DNA reads TGTGCCAGCTCCGCATCGGGTCCTGAAGCTTTCTTT. It codes for CASSASGPEAFF.

The chain employs TRBV14 and TRBJ2-1; 9 bases map to TRBD2. The V segment lost 4 bases and the J segment 3 bases; nucleotides outside the gene matches: 4. Germline V gene data show CDR1 as SGHDN and CDR2 as FVKESK. The CDR3 contains 15 residues. The CDR3 spells CASSLGLAYYNEQFF. The CDR3 nucleotides read TGTGCCAGCAGCCTGGGACTAGCCTACTACAATGAGCAGTTCTTC.

The chain recombines TRBV6-2 or TRBV6-3 with TRBJ2-5; perhaps D is TRBD1 or TRBD2 (6 bases each). Germline CDR1 and CDR2: MNHEY and SVGEGT. Trimming stripped 2 bases from V and 4 bases from J, with 14 bases between. This CDR3 spans 15 amino acids. The CDR3 region has the DNA TGTGCCAGCAGTTACCCAGTATCGGGGGCAGAGACCCAGTACTTC. Its protein is CASSYPVSGAETQYF.

This clonotype occurred a few times. The gene calls are TRBV9 and TRBJ1-1; 7 bases line up with TRBD1. CDR1 SGDLS and CDR2 YYNGEE come from the germline V gene. This CDR3 spans 16 amino acids. Trimming took 0 bases from V and 1 from J; bases not matched to a gene: 6. The CDR3 sequence is CASSVVRGLANTEAFF. DNA for the CDR3: TGTGCCAGCAGCGTAGTGAGGGGGCTGGCGAACACTGAAGCTTTCTTT.

J is TRBJ2-3 and V is TRBV20-1; D remains unclear. Germline V gene lookup returns CDR1 DFQATT and CDR2 SNEGSKA (reference sequence). Trimming took 4 bases from V and 5 from J, leaving 7 bases between them. The CDR3 runs 11 residues. This CDR3 reads CSAIIRDTQYF. CDR3 in DNA: TGCAGTGCTATCATTCGAGATACGCAGTATTTT.

This clonotype was detected a few times. This chain connects TRBV6-1 to TRBJ2-2; D call uncertain. The CDR3 length is 14 residues. V was pared by 7 bases and J by 5 bases, with 14 bases between. The germline V gene has CDR1 MNHNS and CDR2 SASEGT. Here the CDR3 DNA reads TGTGCCAGCAAATGGGATTCAGCGACCGGGGAGCTGTTTTTT. Encoded protein: CASKWDSATGELFF.

The chain combines TRBV12-3 or TRBV12-4 with TRBJ1-2, with 7 bases lining up with TRBD1. The CDR3 is 17 residues long. J gave up 1 base and V 5 bases, and 13 bases lay outside the gene matches. The CDR3 is CASSPLIRDRDNYGYTF. In DNA form, the CDR3 reads TGTGCCAGCAGTCCTCTAATACGGGACAGAGATAACTATGGCTACACCTTC.

The V call is TRBV20-1, the J call TRBJ2-3; 12 bases agree with TRBD2. The CDR3 is 17 amino acids. V was pared by 5 bases and J by 2 bases, with 11 bases of the junction left unmatched. Per the germline V gene, CDR1 is DFQATT and CDR2 is SNEGSKA (reference sequence). The CDR3 coding sequence is TGCAGTGCTCCGATCGAACTAGCGGGGGGATTCACAGATACGCAGTATTTT. Translation gives CSAPIELAGGFTDTQYF.

This clonotype was recorded a few times. The rearrangement links TRBV20-1 to TRBJ2-1; 8 nucleotides agree with TRBD2. The CDR3 is made up of 14 amino acids. V was pared by 6 bases and J by 0 bases, with 4 bases of the junction left unmatched. Germline V gene data show CDR1 as DFQATT and CDR2 as SNEGSKA (reference sequence). The CDR3 DNA follows: TGCAGTGCCGGGAGGGGAAGCTCCTACAATGAGCAGTTCTTC. It codes for CSAGRGSSYNEQFF.

The chain has TRBV12-3 or TRBV12-4 and TRBJ2-3; D perhaps matches TRBD2 (5 bases). Trimming cost V 6 bases and J 5 bases, with 15 bases left between them. CDR3 length equals 14 residues. The CDR3 loop reads CASSHLPRGDTQYF. CDR3 nucleotides: TGTGCCAGCAGCCACCTCCCTCGGGGAGATACGCAGTATTTT.

V and J are TRBV4-3 and TRBJ2-1, with 7 bases matching TRBD2. In germline, CDR1 is LGHNA, CDR2 YSLEER. The CDR3 has 17 amino acids. The V gene end was trimmed by 10 bases and the J gene end by 7 bases; junction bases not matched to a gene: 22. The CDR3 nucleotides read TGCGCCACTCTGGGGCTAGCGGAATTCCCCGGGGGGAATGAGCAGTTCTTC. This encodes CATLGLAEFPGGNEQFF.

At least ten counts were recorded for this clonotype. Mismatch with germline at one junction end may stem from a read error. The chain has TRBV15 and TRBJ2-1; unclear D gene. The V gene's germline CDR1 is LNHNV and CDR2 YYDKDF (reference sequence). The CDR3 has 11 amino acids. CDR3 bases: TGCGGGTCTGGCTCCTACAATGAGCAGTTCTTC. Translation: CGSGSYNEQFF. Full variable domain (remainder filled in from reference TRBV15 and TRBJ2-1): DAMVIQNPRYQVTQFGKPVTLSCSQTLNHNVMYWYQQKSSQAPKLLFHYYDKDFNNEADTPDNFQSRRPNTSFCFLDIRSPGLGDTAMYLCGSGSYNEQFFGPGTRLTVL.

This clonotype has a handful of counts. V gene TRBV20-1 combines with J gene TRBJ1-4; D unclear. This CDR3 region has 13 residues. The germline CDR1 and CDR2 sequences are DFQATT and SNEGSKA (reference sequence). Trimming cost V 6 bases and J 7 bases, with 15 bases left between them. CDR3: CSAPLPLSEKLFF. Written as DNA, the CDR3 is TGCAGTGCCCCACTACCCCTAAGTGAAAAACTGTTTTTT.